The T cell receptor beta chain under discussion was sequenced for a study of graft-versus-host responses after intestinal transplantation. At the level of the study: Each recipient received a multivisceral, liver-intestinal, or isolated intestinal graft. Every recipient underwent anti-thymocyte globulin induction, then tacrolimus and steroids for 3 to 4 years. Study-wide points: Declining HvG levels early post-transplant were linked to peak circulating GvH clone levels.

The germline V and J ends were trimmed by 7 bases and 1 base, with 16 bases remaining between them. Per germline, CDR1 SEHNR and CDR2 FQNEAQ (reference sequence). This CDR3 comprises 15 residues. Remarks on this clone: What it recognizes is unknown.

Using immunoSEQ multiplex PCR, the repertoire was profiled, and TCRdb retains in-frame clones only, with some absent. The data show 95,000 or so clones, with about nine tenths seen just once and about 16% held by the top ten. Sample: PBMCs, taken about 450 days after intestinal transplant. V is TRBV7-9 and J is TRBJ1-1; possibly TRBD1 for D (6 bases). The TCR comes from a human patient who received an intestinal transplant, so some T cells may come from the graft donor. CDR3 DNA sequence: TGTGCCAGCACCGAGCGGGGGGCGGAGAACACTGAAGCTTTCTTT. Protein sequence: CASTERGAENTEAFF.